This T cell receptor beta chain was recovered during a study of blood T cell repertoires in COVID-19. About the study: From T cells, B-cell-depleted T cells, or PBMCs came the material, which was cDNA or gDNA.

This CDR3 contains 14 residues. Trimming stripped 6 bases from V and 5 bases from J, with 14 bases between. CDR1 and CDR2 from the germline V gene are MNHEY and SVGAGI. The table came from immunoSEQ multiplex PCR; TCRdb's copy has only in-frame clones and leaves some out. The table shows tens of thousands of clones, with around 87% occurring only once. The chain is built from TRBV6-5 and TRBJ2-1; weak D call: TRBD1 (5 bases). The sequenced material came from peripheral blood. The receptor was derived from a woman aged 45-65 years with active or convalescent COVID-19. CDR3 sequence reads: CASRGPGIDNEQFF. CDR3 nucleotide sequence: TGTGCCAGCAGGGGGCCGGGTATTGACAATGAGCAGTTCTTC.